This T cell receptor beta chain derives from a study of PD-1 blockade in classical Hodgkin lymphoma. For the study at large: Patients got intravenous nivolumab 3 mg/kg every 2 weeks. General study results and limits: By cycle point C4D1, TCR diversity had risen significantly in CD4+ cells (but not CD8+ cells). Before treatment, complete responders showed about the same diversity as newly diagnosed patients.

Data came from immunoSEQ multiplex PCR; TCRdb stores just in-frame clones and leaves some out. The sample records about 39,000 clones, around four fifths being singletons. V gave up 8 bases and J gave up 5 bases; unmatched junction bases: 9. This CDR3 has 15 residues. Germline V CDR1 and CDR2: SGHAT, FQNNGV. Time point of the sample: cycle 4 day 1 (C4D1), after 5 to 7 weeks of nivolumab. Brentuximab vedotin exposure varied, and every patient relapsed after autologous stem cell transplantation. This clone has just a few counts. Its antigen is unknown. This receptor was taken from a human donor with classical Hodgkin lymphoma. The J gene is TRBJ2-5, the V gene TRBV11-2; 12 positions match TRBD2. Source: peripheral blood mononuclear cells (PBMCs), taken before the fourth cycle of nivolumab. CDR3 nucleotides: TGTGCCAGCGCCCGGACTAGCGGGGCCTCGGAGACCCAGTACTTC. This codes for CASARTSGASETQYF.